The rows below give T cell receptor beta chains drawn from one sample of a study of Ad26.COV2.S vaccination and SARS-CoV-2 variants. The data were produced by immunoSEQ multiplex PCR, yet TCRdb's version contains in-frame clones alone and is incomplete. This table has about 680,000 clones, roughly 90% appearing once. Source: peripheral blood, taken in a trial of Ad26.COV2.S vaccine versus placebo. The receptors derive from a person between 18 and 65 years old who received the Ad26.COV2.S COVID-19 vaccine or a placebo. Both conserved end residues are part of each CDR3. The D gene is left open where the match is weak. Some rows mark clone size as missing; the rest say once, few, many or name a class of expanded clone.

v_gene	j_gene	abundance	d_gene	CDR3nt	CDR3aa
TRBV3-1/TRBV3-2	TRBJ1-3	-	TRBD1	TGTGCCAGCAGATACTCGGACAGGGGGTCTTCTGGAAACACCATATATTTT	CASRYSDRGSSGNTIYF
TRBV12-3/TRBV12-4	TRBJ2-3	-	-	TGTGCCAGCAGTTTGGATTGGACAGATACGCAGTATTTT	CASSLDWTDTQYF
TRBV4-1	TRBJ1-6	-	-	TGCGCCAGCAGCCAAGATAATGAGGGGTCCTATAATTCACCCCTCCACTTT	CASSQDNEGSYNSPLHF
TRBV4-3	TRBJ2-2	-	-	TGCGCCAGCAGCCAAGTAACGAACACCGGGGAGCTGTTTTTT	CASSQVTNTGELFF
TRBV4-3	TRBJ1-2	once	-	TGCGCCAGCAGCCTTGGTCTACCTACTAACTATGGCTACACCTTC	CASSLGLPTNYGYTF
TRBV19	TRBJ2-1	-	TRBD2	TGTGCCAGTAGTTTAGGGAGGGAGGCCTATGTGCAGTTCTTC	CASSLGREAYVQFF
TRBV2	TRBJ2-2	-	-	TGTGCCAGCAGTGAACCTAGGCTGGATATCACCGGGGAGCTGTTTTTT	CASSEPRLDITGELFF
TRBV3-1/TRBV3-2	TRBJ1-3	-	TRBD1	TGTGCCAGCAGAGGACAGGGATCAAACACCATATATTTT	CASRGQGSNTIYF
TRBV5-1	TRBJ1-5	-	TRBD1	TGCGCCAGCAGCTCCGGGACAGGGGGCAATCAGCCCCAGCATTTT	CASSSGTGGNQPQHF
TRBV11-1	TRBJ1-2	-	TRBD1	TGTGCCAGCAGCCCTTCTCGGGGACAGGGGTCGGATGGCTACACCTTC	CASSPSRGQGSDGYTF
TRBV20-1	TRBJ2-3	-	-	TGCAGTGCTAGGGACCCCAATACGCAGTATTTT	CSARDPNTQYF
TRBV7-2	TRBJ1-5	-	-	TGTGCCAGCAGCCTGCGGCAGACTAGCAATCAGCCCCAGCATTTT	CASSLRQTSNQPQHF
TRBV7-3	TRBJ2-1	-	-	TGTGCCAGCAGCTCCACGGGACTCACCTACAATGAGCAGTTCTTC	CASSSTGLTYNEQFF
TRBV10-3	TRBJ1-2	-	-	TGTGCCATCAGTGAAGACAGAACCTATGGCTACACCTTC	CAISEDRTYGYTF
TRBV18	TRBJ1-2	-	-	TGTGCCAGCTCACCAATACAGGGAGCGTGGTCGAATGACTACACCTTC	CASSPIQGAWSNDYTF
TRBV7-9	TRBJ1-1	-	-	TGTGCCAGCAGCTTAGTAGTTGCCACTGAAGCTTTCTTT	CASSLVVATEAFF
TRBV25-1	TRBJ1-2	-	-	TGTGCCAGCAGTGAGCATATCACCGGGAAAAACTATGGCTACACCTTC	CASSEHITGKNYGYTF
TRBV6-5	TRBJ1-2	-	-	TGTGCCAGCATGTGGGGCGGTGGCTACACCTTC	CASMWGGGYTF
TRBV5-1	TRBJ2-1	-	-	TGCGCCAGCAGCCCCTCTAACGGTGCCCCCCAAGGGAATGAGCAGTTCTTC	CASSPSNGAPQGNEQFF
TRBV7-2	TRBJ2-1	-	TRBD1	TGTGCCAGCAGTTTCCGACAGGGGGCAGGGAATGAGCAGTTCTTC	CASSFRQGAGNEQFF
TRBV9	TRBJ1-6	-	-	TGTGCCAGCAGCGTAGAAATAACCTCACCCCTCCACTTT	CASSVEITSPLHF
TRBV27	TRBJ2-7	once	-	TGTGCCAGCAGTTGGGATGGCGAAGGCTACGAGCAGTACTTC	CASSWDGEGYEQYF
TRBV9	TRBJ2-7	-	TRBD1	TGTGCCAGCAGCGTAGCTACGGGACAGGCCTTAAGTGAGCAGTACTTC	CASSVATGQALSEQYF
TRBV4-3	TRBJ2-3	once	-	TGCGCCAGCAGCCAAGGGAGCGGCACAGATACGCAGTATTTT	CASSQGSGTDTQYF
TRBV6-2/TRBV6-3	TRBJ1-6	-	TRBD1	TGTGCCAGCAGTTACACCTCGGGACAGGGAAGGAATTCACCCCTCCACTTT	CASSYTSGQGRNSPLHF
TRBV7-6	TRBJ1-1	few	-	TGTGCCAGCAGCTTAGCCGGGACTGAAGCTTTCTTT	CASSLAGTEAFF
TRBV25-1	TRBJ2-5	-	-	TGTGCCTCCGGAGGGGGAGACCAGACCCAGTACTTC	CASGGGDQTQYF
TRBV9	TRBJ2-1	-	TRBD2	TGTGCCAGCAGCGTAACGAGCGGGAGGGTGAATGAGCAGTTCTTC	CASSVTSGRVNEQFF
TRBV19	TRBJ2-1	-	-	TGTGCCAGTAGTACTAGTTTTCGGGACAATGAGCAGTTCTTC	CASSTSFRDNEQFF
TRBV29-1	TRBJ1-1	-	-	TGCAGTGGAGGATTGGGGAGACCTGAAGCTTTCTTT	CSGGLGRPEAFF
TRBV29-1	TRBJ1-1	-	-	TGCAGCTCCACACGGGACACGAACACTGAAGCTTTCTTT	CSSTRDTNTEAFF
TRBV9	TRBJ1-4	-	-	TGTGCCAGCAGCTCTAGCGGGACACCGGAAAAACTGTTTTTT	CASSSSGTPEKLFF
TRBV10-1	TRBJ1-1	-	-	TGCGCCAGACCTCCCCCTAACACTGAAGCTTTCTTT	CARPPPNTEAFF
TRBV29-1	TRBJ1-6	-	-	TGCAGCGTTGAAGATAGTGGCAGGGGCCTCCACTTT	CSVEDSGRGLHF
TRBV10-3	TRBJ2-1	-	TRBD2	TGTGCCACGGGAGCGGGCGCTAGCGGAGCCCCGAGCTCCTACAATGAGCAGTTCTTC	CATGAGASGAPSSYNEQFF
TRBV19	TRBJ2-3	-	TRBD1	TGTGCCAGTAGTCGTCGGGACAGGTCTAACACAGATACGCAGTATTTT	CASSRRDRSNTDTQYF
TRBV18	TRBJ1-5	-	TRBD1	TGTGCCAGCTCACCCGGACAGGGAGGGGATCAGCCCCAGCATTTT	CASSPGQGGDQPQHF
TRBV29-1	TRBJ1-2	-	TRBD1	TGCAGCGTTGCGTCCGGGGGACAGCGTCACTATGGCTACACCTTC	CSVASGGQRHYGYTF
TRBV10-3	TRBJ1-1	-	-	TGTGCCACCACGGACGGAATGATGAACACTGAAGCTTTCTTT	CATTDGMMNTEAFF
TRBV27	TRBJ2-3	-	-	TGTGCCAGCAGTTGGCAGGGGCTTTATACGCAGTATTTT	CASSWQGLYTQYF
TRBV6-6	TRBJ1-3	once	-	TGTGCCAGCAGACTGACCGGTGACTCTGGAAACACCATATATTTT	CASRLTGDSGNTIYF
TRBV19	TRBJ2-1	-	TRBD2	TGTGCCAGTAGCGAGGGACTAGCGGACTACAATGAGCAGTTCTTC	CASSEGLADYNEQFF
TRBV6-6	TRBJ2-7	-	-	TGTGCCAGCAGACACAGGCTTTTGGATAACGAGCAGTACTTC	CASRHRLLDNEQYF
TRBV4-2	TRBJ2-4	-	TRBD1	TGTGCCAGCAGCCAAGATCTGGGACAGGGGGTGGCCAAAAACATTCAGTACTTC	CASSQDLGQGVAKNIQYF
TRBV19	TRBJ1-5	few	TRBD1	TGTGCCACCCAAGGGACAGGAGGACAGCCCCAGCATTTT	CATQGTGGQPQHF